These 20 T cell receptor beta chains came from one sample sequenced in a study of identical twins. TCRdb independently ran MiXCR on the 5' RACE reads; one entry per CDR3 protein. The sample has 510,000 or so distinct CDR3 sequences; around 15% are singletons. The same data also contributed to another study, on yellow fever vaccine responses in identical twins.

Material for sequencing was CD4+ T cells sorted from blood. The receptors originated from a woman under 30 in good health.

The V gene is TRBV27, the J gene TRBJ2-7, with 8 bases identical to TRBD1. There are 15 residues in the CDR3. Germline lookup yields CDR1 MNHEY and CDR2 SMNVEV (reference sequence). With 0 bases clipped from V and 5 bases from J, the junction kept 6 bases outside the gene matches. The CDR3 nucleotides read TGTGCCAGCAGTTTATCTCCCAGGGGGCTTGACGAGCAGTACTTC. This encodes CASSLSPRGLDEQYF.

The sample holds a few counts of this clonotype. This sequence joins TRBV27 and TRBJ2-6, with D possibly matching TRBD1 (5 bases). This CDR3 region has 17 residues. V was pared by 5 bases and J by 3 bases, with 17 bases between. The germline V gene has CDR1 MNHEY and CDR2 SMNVEV (reference sequence). The CDR3 DNA sequence: TGTGCCAGCAGTCTTGGTGGTCTCAGGGATGGGGCCAACGTCCTGACTTTC. It is translated as CASSLGGLRDGANVLTF. The whole variable domain, filled in from reference TRBV27 and TRBJ2-6, reads EAQVTQNPRYLITVTGKKLTVTCSQNMNHEYMSWYRQDPGLGLRQIYYSMNVEVTDKGDVPEGYKVSRKEKRNFPLILESPSPNQTSLYFCASSLGGLRDGANVLTFGAGSRLTVL.

The chain is built from TRBV20-1 and TRBJ2-3; TRBD2 matches 7 bases. CDR1 DFQATT and CDR2 SNEGSKA come from the germline V gene (reference sequence). There are 15 residues in the CDR3. V shed 4 bases, J shed 0 bases, and the junction held 7 bases outside the gene matches. In DNA form, the CDR3 reads TGCAGTGCTATGGGTGATAGCGGGAGCACAGATACGCAGTATTTT. This translates into CSAMGDSGSTDTQYF.

The V and J genes are TRBV9 and TRBJ2-1; D gene unclear. CDR1 is SGDLS, CDR2 YYNGEE, per germline. V dropped 0 bases and J dropped 0 bases, with 7 bases sitting between them. This CDR3 region has 15 residues. In DNA, the CDR3 is TGTGCCAGCAGCGTAGGCTGGAGCTCCTACAATGAGCAGTTCTTC. Its protein is CASSVGWSSYNEQFF.

This clonotype was picked up a small number of times. DNA for the CDR3: TGTGCCAGCAGCTTAGCAGGGTCACAAGCAGAGCAGTACTTC. It specifies CASSLAGSQAEQYF. V usage is TRBV7-9 and J usage is TRBJ2-7; D gene uncertain. Germline V gene lookup returns CDR1 SEHNR and CDR2 FQNEAQ (reference sequence). The CDR3 contains 14 residues. Between the trimmed V and J ends, which lost 0 bases and 7 bases, there was a span of 13 bases.

This clonotype was counted a few times. This chain links TRBV6-1 with TRBJ2-7; D ambiguous. The CDR3 loop spans 13 amino acids. Germline-derived CDR1 and CDR2 are MNHNS and SASEGT. Deletions cut 7 bases from V and 1 base from J, with 11 bases between. CDR3 residues: CASTGDTSYEQYF. CDR3 sequence (DNA): TGTGCCAGCACTGGAGACACGTCCTACGAGCAGTACTTC.

This clonotype was recorded a few times. This rearrangement joins TRBV10-3 to TRBJ1-4; TRBD1 is a possible D gene (5 bases). This CDR3 comprises 13 residues. Germline V gene sequence: CDR1 ENHRY, CDR2 SYGVKD. V lost 5 bases and J lost 4, with 8 bases in between. CDR3 coding DNA: TGTGCCATCAGTCGACAGAGTAATGAAAAACTGTTTTTT. This sequence encodes CAISRQSNEKLFF.

The genes are TRBV25-1 and TRBJ2-5; 9 bases are shared with TRBD2. The V and J ends lost 3 bases and 3 bases, in that order; junction bases with no gene match: 5. CDR1 is MGHDK, CDR2 SYGVNS, per germline. The CDR3 runs to 15 residues. This chain's CDR3 is CASSDSSGRKETQYF. CDR3 in DNA: TGTGCCAGCAGTGATTCGAGCGGGAGGAAAGAGACCCAGTACTTC.

DNA of the CDR3: TGCGCCAGCAGCCGCCGGGACCCCTACGAGCAGTACTTC. Protein: CASSRRDPYEQYF. The genes are TRBV5-1 and TRBJ2-7; D is possibly TRBD1 or TRBD2 (5 bases each). CDR1 is SGHRS and CDR2 is YFSETQ in the germline V gene. CDR3 length equals 13 residues. V was pared by 4 bases and J by 2 bases, with 10 bases between.

This clonotype has more than one count but fewer than ten. The chain has TRBV27 and TRBJ2-6, with D perhaps TRBD1 (6 bases). Trimming shortened V by 3 bases and J by 0 bases, and 15 bases separated the two germline ends. The CDR3 length is 18 residues. CDR1 and CDR2 from the germline V gene are MNHEY and SMNVEV (reference sequence). The chain's CDR3 is CASSFRTEWASGANVLTF. The CDR3 region has the DNA TGTGCCAGCAGTTTCCGGACAGAATGGGCCTCTGGGGCCAACGTCCTGACTTTC.

This clonotype was counted only a few times. The chain joins TRBV12-3 or TRBV12-4 to TRBJ1-4, with D unclear. This CDR3 is built from 14 residues. Trimming took 8 bases from V and 8 from J, leaving 18 bases between them. The CDR3 loop is CASGGDKGLEKLFF. The CDR3 coding sequence is TGTGCCAGCGGTGGTGACAAGGGCTTGGAAAAACTGTTTTTT.

This clonotype was seen a few times. V gene TRBV12-3 or TRBV12-4 combines with J gene TRBJ2-3, with D perhaps being TRBD1 or TRBD2 (6 bases each). V was trimmed by 5 bases and J by 2 bases, leaving 14 bases between them. This CDR3 has 15 amino acids. CDR3 region: CASSPSGGPTDTQYF. The CDR3 DNA reads TGTGCCAGCAGTCCTAGTGGGGGGCCCACAGATACGCAGTATTTT.

The genes are TRBV7-8 and TRBJ2-1; no clear D gene. Germline V gene data show CDR1 as SGHVS and CDR2 as FQNEAQ. V gave up 0 bases and J gave up 6 bases, with 9 bases separating them. The CDR3 sequence is 14 residues long. Here the CDR3 reads CASSLAVTINEQFF. CDR3 DNA sequence: TGTGCCAGCAGCTTAGCGGTGACGATCAATGAGCAGTTCTTC.

Notes on this clonotype: Germline is not matched at one junction end, which may reflect a read error. The chain joins TRBV7-8 to TRBJ2-1; D unresolved. CDR3 size: 11 residues. CDR1 SGHVS and CDR2 FQNEAQ come from the germline V gene. The CDR3 nucleotides read TGTGCCAGCTGCTTAGTAAATGAGCAGTTCTTC. It specifies CASCLVNEQFF.

This clonotype was observed a few times. The rearrangement uses TRBV24-1 and TRBJ2-2; 7 bases match TRBD1. The CDR3 is made up of 16 amino acids. Germline V gene lookup returns CDR1 KGHDR and CDR2 SFDVKD. V lost 4 bases, J lost 5 bases, and 9 bases stayed unmatched. The CDR3 region is CATSDAGTAKTGELFF. CDR3 sequence (DNA): TGTGCCACCAGTGACGCCGGGACAGCAAAGACCGGGGAGCTGTTTTTT.

A few counts support this clonotype. The gene calls are TRBV5-1 and TRBJ2-5, with 7 bases identical to TRBD1. The trim removed 4 bases at V and 0 bases at J, leaving 6 bases unmatched. Germline V lookup: CDR1 SGHRS, CDR2 YFSETQ. The length of the CDR3 is 15 residues. CDR3 DNA sequence: TGCGCCAGCAGCGACGGGACAGCAGACCAAGAGACCCAGTACTTC. Protein sequence: CASSDGTADQETQYF.

This sequence joins TRBV12-3 or TRBV12-4 and TRBJ2-3; the match to TRBD1 covers 8 bases. The CDR3 spans 16 residues. The V segment lost 6 bases and the J segment 0 bases; nucleotides outside the gene matches: 8. CDR3 protein: CASSTTGATSTDTQYF. CDR3 DNA sequence: TGTGCCAGCAGCACGACAGGGGCAACTAGCACAGATACGCAGTATTTT.

This clonotype was recorded only once. This chain links TRBV5-5 with TRBJ1-1, with no clear D. The CDR3 is made up of 12 amino acids. V shed 0 bases and J shed 6 bases, with 6 bases lying between them. CDR1 SGHKS and CDR2 YYEKEE come from the germline V gene (reference sequence). The CDR3 here is CASSLAVSEAFF. The CDR3 DNA follows: TGTGCCAGCAGCTTGGCCGTTTCTGAAGCTTTCTTT.

This clonotype was counted once. This chain uses TRBV6-5 with TRBJ2-3, with 7 bases fitting TRBD2. The germline CDR1 and CDR2 sequences are MNHEY and SVGAGI. Unmatched junction bases numbered 11, after V lost 2 bases and J lost 6 bases. The CDR3 runs to 16 residues. CDR3 coding DNA: TGTGCCAGCAGTTACCAATCAAGCGGGACCGTGGATACGCAGTATTTT. It encodes CASSYQSSGTVDTQYF.

The sample holds a few counts of this clonotype. The V call is TRBV9, the J call TRBJ2-5; tentative D call: TRBD2 (6 bases). The CDR3 extends over 16 amino acids. Germline CDR1 SGDLS, CDR2 YYNGEE. Trimming cost V 1 base and J 2 bases, with 15 bases left between them. The CDR3 reads CASSVSPSEKQETQYF. Written as DNA, the CDR3 is TGTGCCAGCAGCGTAAGCCCTAGCGAGAAACAAGAGACCCAGTACTTC. Looking up the rest from reference TRBV9 and TRBJ2-5 gives the full variable domain: DSGVTQTPKHLITATGQRVTLRCSPRSGDLSVYWYQQSLDQGLQFLIQYYNGEERAKGNILERFSAQQFPDLHSELNLSSLELGDSALYFCASSVSPSEKQETQYFGPGTRLLVL.